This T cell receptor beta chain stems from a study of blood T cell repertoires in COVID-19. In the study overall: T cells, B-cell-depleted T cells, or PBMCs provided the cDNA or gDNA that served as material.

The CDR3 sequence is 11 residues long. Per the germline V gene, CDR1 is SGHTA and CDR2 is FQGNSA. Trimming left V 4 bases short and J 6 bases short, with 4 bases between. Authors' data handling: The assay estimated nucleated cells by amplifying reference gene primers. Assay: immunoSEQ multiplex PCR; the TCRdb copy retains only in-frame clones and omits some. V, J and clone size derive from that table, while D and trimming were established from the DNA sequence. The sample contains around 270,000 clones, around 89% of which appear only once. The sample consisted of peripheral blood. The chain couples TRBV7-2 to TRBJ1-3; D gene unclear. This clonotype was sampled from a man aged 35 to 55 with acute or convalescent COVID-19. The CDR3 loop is CASSSSNTIYF. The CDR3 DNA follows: TGTGCCAGCAGCTCATCAAACACCATATATTTT.